Described below is a single T cell receptor (beta chain) sequence and its context. TCRdb keeps only in-frame clones here, not all; method: immunoSEQ multiplex PCR. Here the sample spans roughly 130,000 clones, around 94% being singletons. The data were taken from a study of control samples from healthy donors and cancer patients. Per the germline V gene, CDR1 is ENHRY and CDR2 is SYGVKD. CDR3 length equals 11 residues. The germline V and J ends were trimmed by 5 bases and 1 base, with 3 bases remaining between them. The TCR originated in a man between 60 and 75 years old with colorectal cancer. What was sequenced was PBMCs. This chain connects TRBV10-3 to TRBJ2-7, with D unresolved. CDR3 in DNA: TGTGCCATCAGTAGTTCCTACGAGCAGTACTTC. Amino acids: CAISSSYEQYF.